The 16 T cell receptor beta chains listed next were all sequenced from one sample in a study of cytomegalovirus exposure and HLA in healthy donors. Vbeta (60) and Jbeta (13) primers were used in the PCR. Data came from immunoSEQ multiplex PCR; TCRdb stores just in-frame clones and leaves some out. The profile shows about 180,000 clones, 80% of them singletons. Material: PBMCs. These receptors were taken from a woman in her twenties or thirties in good health and CMV-seronegative.

This rearrangement joins TRBV7-2 to TRBJ2-7; D not certain. The V gene's germline CDR1 is SGHTA and CDR2 FQGNSA. This CDR3 is 16 amino acids long. V gave up 5 bases and J gave up 0 bases, with 17 bases separating them. The chain's CDR3 is CASSPRLSSSSYEQYF. DNA of the CDR3: TGTGCCAGCAGCCCTCGTCTTTCCTCGAGCTCCTACGAGCAGTACTTC.

The gene calls are TRBV2 and TRBJ1-1; D gene ambiguous. V lost 4 bases and J 2 bases, leaving 11 bases between the germline ends. The CDR3 consists of 14 residues. Germline V CDR1 and CDR2: SNHLY, FYNNEI. The CDR3 bases are TGTGCCAGCAGTGGTGGCAGACTTAACACTGAAGCTTTCTTT. This gives the protein CASSGGRLNTEAFF. Supplemented by reference TRBV2 and TRBJ1-1, the full variable domain reads EPEVTQTPSHQVTQMGQEVILRCVPISNHLYFYWYRQILGQKVEFLVSFYNNEISEKSEIFDDQFSVERPDGSNFTLKIRSTKLEDSAMYFCASSGGRLNTEAFFGQGTRLTVV.

Of note for this clone: At one of its ends the junction is not consistent with the germline gene, which may arise from a read error. The chain employs TRBV18 and TRBJ1-1, with TRBD1 matching over 8 bases. The germline CDR1 and CDR2 sequences are KGHSH and LQKENI. This CDR3 contains 15 residues. CDR3 sequence (DNA): TGTGCCAGCTCACCCGGACAGGGCGCGAACGCTGAAGCTTTCTTT. The encoded protein is CASSPGQGANAEAFF.

Of note for this clone: The junction departs from germline at one end; a sequencing error may be responsible. The gene calls are TRBV7-7 and TRBJ2-2, with D possibly TRBD1 on 5 matching bases. Germline V CDR1 and CDR2: SSHAT, FNYEAQ (reference sequence). The CDR3 runs to 14 residues. The CDR3 nucleotides read TGTGCTAGCAGCTTAAGGGGTGTGACCGGGGAGCTGTTTTTT. Residues: CASSLRGVTGELFF.

V and J are TRBV1 and TRBJ1-6; the DNA was not used to check the table's D call, TRBD1. TRBV1 is shown as a pseudogene. This CDR3 is 16 amino acids long. DNA for the CDR3: TGCACCAGCAGCCAAGATCCACAGGGGCCCAATTCACCCCTCCACTTT. Protein: CTSSQDPQGPNSPLHF.

This clone was seen once. The same CDR3 is also encoded by other DNA sequences in this sample. The chain employs TRBV7-2 and TRBJ2-7; 7 bases are a match to TRBD1. The CDR3 is 14 residues long. Germline V gene sequence: CDR1 SGHTA, CDR2 FQGNSA. The junction had 5 bases not matched to a gene; V was cut back by 5 bases and J by 1 base. CDR3 bases: TGTGCCAGCAGCCTGGGGACAGCGTCCTACGAGCAGTACTTC. As protein: CASSLGTASYEQYF.

The genes are TRBV6-1 and TRBJ1-2, with D maybe TRBD1 (6 bases). The germline gives CDR1 MNHNS, CDR2 SASEGT. V gave up 5 bases and J gave up 6 bases, with 19 bases separating them. CDR3 size: 15 residues. CDR3 protein: CASSLRRGGVDGYTF. CDR3 coding DNA: TGTGCCAGCAGTTTGAGGCGGGGGGGCGTCGATGGCTACACCTTC.

This chain uses TRBV11-2 with TRBJ1-1; the D gene is possibly TRBD1 (6 bases). Germline values: CDR1 SGHAT, CDR2 FQNNGV. With 2 bases removed from V and 5 bases from J, the gap between germline ends came to 15 bases. CDR3 length: 15 residues. CDR3 in DNA: TGTGCCAGCAGCTTAAGTGGGGGCTTAAAGACTGAAGCTTTCTTT. It is translated as CASSLSGGLKTEAFF.

This sequence joins TRBV30 and TRBJ1-5; 9 bases fit TRBD1. The germline V gene encodes CDR1 GTSNPN and CDR2 SVGIG (reference sequence). V shed 8 bases, J shed 5 bases, and the junction held 7 bases outside the gene matches. The CDR3 has 13 residues. The CDR3 bases are TGTGCCGGAGGAACAGGGGGCGATCAGCCCCAGCATTTT. It yields the protein CAGGTGGDQPQHF.

V and J are TRBV7-3 and TRBJ1-6, with 8 bases identical to TRBD1. The V gene end was trimmed by 5 bases and the J gene end by 0 bases; junction bases not matched to a gene: 21. The CDR3 is 22 amino acids. The germline V gene has CDR1 SGHTA and CDR2 FQGTGA. The CDR3 here is CASSLRSVFTGGPLSYNSPLHF. The CDR3 bases are TGTGCCAGCAGCCTAAGGTCCGTGTTTACAGGGGGTCCCCTCTCCTATAATTCACCCCTCCACTTT.

The chain recombines TRBV4-3 with TRBJ1-1; D is possibly TRBD1 (5 bases). The V end was cut by 0 bases, the J end by 8 bases, with 13 bases between. Germline V gives CDR1 LGHNA, CDR2 YSLEER. CDR3 length: 14 amino acids. The CDR3 DNA sequence: TGCGCCAGCAGCCAAGACAGGGTCAGGCTAGAAGCTTTCTTT. This encodes CASSQDRVRLEAFF.

CDR3 in DNA: TGTGCCAGCAGCTCGACCGACAGCGGGTACACAGATACGCAGTATTTT. This codes for CASSSTDSGYTDTQYF. The rearrangement links TRBV13 to TRBJ2-3; possibly TRBD2 for D (6 bases). The V gene lost 4 bases and the J gene lost 2 bases, with 16 bases spanning the gap. CDR1 and CDR2 (germline): PRHDT, FYEKMQ (reference sequence). This CDR3 has 16 amino acids.

J is TRBJ1-1 and V is TRBV19; possibly TRBD1 for D (6 bases). CDR1 is LNHDA, CDR2 SQIVND, per germline (reference sequence). The CDR3 is 15 residues long. The V end lost 3 bases, the J end lost 2 bases, and 13 bases lay between the germline ends. The CDR3, as DNA: TGTGCCAGTAGTATCTGGCCGGACAGCAACACTGAAGCTTTCTTT. As protein: CASSIWPDSNTEAFF.

This clone was counted between two and nine times. This chain links TRBV27 with TRBJ2-1; D is unclear. Germline lookup yields CDR1 MNHEY and CDR2 SMNVEV (reference sequence). The CDR3 consists of 15 residues. Trimming pared 5 bases from V and 1 base from J, leaving 12 bases between. The CDR3 sequence: CASSPGTASYNEQFF. The CDR3 coding sequence is TGTGCCAGCAGTCCCGGAACAGCTTCCTACAATGAGCAGTTCTTC.

The CDR3 protein is CASSPGQANTEAFF. The CDR3 nucleotides read TGTGCCAGCAGCCCCGGACAGGCGAACACTGAAGCTTTCTTT. The gene calls are TRBV4-2 and TRBJ1-1; 7 bases fit TRBD1. CDR1 and CDR2 from the germline V gene are LGHNA and YNFKEQ. The V gene end was trimmed by 4 bases and the J gene end by 1 base; junction bases not matched to a gene: 3. The CDR3 contains 14 residues.

The V gene is TRBV5-1, the J gene TRBJ2-3; tentative D call: TRBD1 (6 bases). The V and J ends lost 4 bases and 3 bases respectively, with 27 bases between them. The V gene's germline CDR1 is SGHRS and CDR2 YFSETQ. The CDR3 spans 19 residues. The CDR3, as DNA: TGCGCCAGCAGCCCAGGACTGCCACAGGGCAACCGCATGACAGATACGCAGTATTTT. It is translated as CASSPGLPQGNRMTDTQYF.